A single T cell receptor (beta chain) is shown here with its context. Its antigen is as yet unknown. The data belong to a study of post-analysis software for immune sequencing data. Germline V gives CDR1 DFQATT, CDR2 SNEGSKA (reference sequence). The ends lost 6 bases at V and 3 bases at J; junction bases unmatched: 7. CDR3 length equals 14 residues. Prepared TCR beta cDNA libraries contained unique molecular identifiers. TCRdb re-called the PCR reads through MiXCR, storing one row per CDR3 protein. The top ten clones hold roughly 10% of a sample with hundreds of thousands of distinct CDR3 sequences, 55% to 60% of them seen once. Overall study findings and caveats: Higher frequency in patients than in controls was seen for about five TRBV segments, with TRBV5-6, TRBV5-1 and TRBV20-1 among them. Versus controls, multiple sclerosis patients showed significantly lower diversity (normalized Chao1).

Sequenced sample: blood. The chain carries TRBV20-1 and TRBJ2-7, with TRBD2 matching 11 bases. The TCR sequence derives from a girl between 2 and 10 years old with multiple sclerosis. The CDR3 is CSARSGRAGYEQYF. For the CDR3, the DNA is TGCAGTGCACGTAGCGGGAGGGCTGGCTACGAGCAGTACTTC.